This entry concerns a single T cell receptor beta chain. Positively selected for CCR7, the CD45RO-negative cells used as naive CD8 cells excluded terminally differentiated effector memory CD45RA+ cells. These data belong to a study of shared clonotypes between healthy human individuals. As for the study in general: Ranging from 18 to 49 in age, donors were two women and a few men.

Trimming stripped 3 bases from V and 4 bases from J, with 7 bases between. CDR1 is SGHVS, CDR2 FQNEAQ, per germline. The CDR3 contains 12 residues. The method was immunoSEQ multiplex PCR; TCRdb's version includes in-frame clones alone and lacks a portion of them. The table shows millions of clones, with about 95% occurring only once. The rearrangement links TRBV7-8 to TRBJ2-7; D is undetermined. The sequenced sample was naive CD8+ T cells sorted from blood. This receptor was taken from a man between 18 and 29 years old in good health. Here the CDR3 DNA reads TGTGCCAGCAGCTTTCTAGGGTACGAGCAGTACTTC. Translating it yields CASSFLGYEQYF.